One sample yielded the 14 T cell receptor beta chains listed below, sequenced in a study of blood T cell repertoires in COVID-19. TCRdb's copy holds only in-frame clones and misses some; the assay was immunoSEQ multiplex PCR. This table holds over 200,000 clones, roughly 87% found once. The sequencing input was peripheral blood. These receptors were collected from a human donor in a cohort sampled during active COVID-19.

CDR3: CARSFGQGSSYEQYF. The CDR3 DNA reads as TGTGCCAGAAGCTTTGGACAGGGTAGCTCCTACGAGCAGTACTTC. The V and J genes are TRBV5-3 and TRBJ2-7, with 8 bases lining up with TRBD1. TRBV5-3 is reported as an ORF; its role is uncertain. The CDR3 consists of 15 residues. J gave up 0 bases and V 2 bases, and 4 bases lay outside the gene matches.

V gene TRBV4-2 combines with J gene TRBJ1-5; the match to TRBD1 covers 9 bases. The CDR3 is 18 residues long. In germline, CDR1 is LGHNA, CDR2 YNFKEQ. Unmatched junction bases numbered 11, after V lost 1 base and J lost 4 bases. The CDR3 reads CASSQVGTGTPKNQPQHF. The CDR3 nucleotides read TGTGCCAGCAGCCAAGTAGGGACAGGGACTCCAAAGAATCAGCCCCAGCATTTT.

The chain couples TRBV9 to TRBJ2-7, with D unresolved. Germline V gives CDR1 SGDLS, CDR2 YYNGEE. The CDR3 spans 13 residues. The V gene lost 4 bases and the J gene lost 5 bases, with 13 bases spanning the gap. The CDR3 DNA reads TGTGCCAGCAGCCCCTACTTGGGCAACGAGCAGTACTTC. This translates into CASSPYLGNEQYF. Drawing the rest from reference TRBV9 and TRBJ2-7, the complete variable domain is DSGVTQTPKHLITATGQRVTLRCSPRSGDLSVYWYQQSLDQGLQFLIQYYNGEERAKGNILERFSAQQFPDLHSELNLSSLELGDSALYFCASSPYLGNEQYFGPGTRLTVT.

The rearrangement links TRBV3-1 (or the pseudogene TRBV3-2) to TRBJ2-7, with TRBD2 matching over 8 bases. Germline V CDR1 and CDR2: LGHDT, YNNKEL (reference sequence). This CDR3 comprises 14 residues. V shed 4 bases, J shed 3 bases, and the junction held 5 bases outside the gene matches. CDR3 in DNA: TGTGCCAGCAGCCCGGGACTAGGGGTCTACGAGCAGTACTTC. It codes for CASSPGLGVYEQYF.

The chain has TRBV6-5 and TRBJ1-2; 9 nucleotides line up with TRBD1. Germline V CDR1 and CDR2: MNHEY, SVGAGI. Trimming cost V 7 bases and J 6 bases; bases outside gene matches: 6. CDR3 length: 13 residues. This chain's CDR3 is CASTRTGDDGYTF. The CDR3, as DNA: TGTGCCAGCACGAGGACAGGGGATGATGGCTACACCTTC.

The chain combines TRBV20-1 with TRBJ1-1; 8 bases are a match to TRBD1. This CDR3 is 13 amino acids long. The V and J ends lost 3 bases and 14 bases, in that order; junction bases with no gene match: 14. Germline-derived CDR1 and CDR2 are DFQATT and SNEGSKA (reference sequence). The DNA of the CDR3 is TGCAGTGCTAGTGGGACAGGCGCGGCGGAGGGATTCTTT. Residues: CSASGTGAAEGFF.

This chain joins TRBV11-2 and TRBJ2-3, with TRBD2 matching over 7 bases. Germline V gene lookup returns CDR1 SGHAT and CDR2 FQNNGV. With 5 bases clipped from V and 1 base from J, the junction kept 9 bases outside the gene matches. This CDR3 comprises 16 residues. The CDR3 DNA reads TGTGCCAGCAGCCCAATAATTCTAGCGGGCACAGATACGCAGTATTTT. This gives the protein CASSPIILAGTDTQYF.

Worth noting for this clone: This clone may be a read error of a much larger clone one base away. CDR3 coding DNA: TGTGCCAGCAGCAGACAGGGGTCCTACGAGCAGTACTTC. Translated, it gives CASSRQGSYEQYF. The chain uses TRBV9 and TRBJ2-7, with TRBD1 identical over 8 bases. The CDR3 is 13 residues long. V shed 4 bases, J shed 1 base, and the junction held 1 base outside the gene matches. Germline values: CDR1 SGDLS, CDR2 YYNGEE.

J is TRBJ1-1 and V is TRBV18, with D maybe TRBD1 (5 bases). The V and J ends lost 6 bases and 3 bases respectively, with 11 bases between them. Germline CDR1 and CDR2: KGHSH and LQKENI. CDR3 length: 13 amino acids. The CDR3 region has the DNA TGTGCCAGCTCCCCAACCAGGGACACTGAAGCTTTCTTT. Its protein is CASSPTRDTEAFF.

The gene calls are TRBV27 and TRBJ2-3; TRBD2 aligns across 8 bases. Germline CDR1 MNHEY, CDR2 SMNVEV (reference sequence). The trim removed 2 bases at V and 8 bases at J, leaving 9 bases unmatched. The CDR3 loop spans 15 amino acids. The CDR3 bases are TGTGCCAGCAGTTTAGCAACGGGAGGGTTGGGTACGCAGTATTTT. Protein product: CASSLATGGLGTQYF.

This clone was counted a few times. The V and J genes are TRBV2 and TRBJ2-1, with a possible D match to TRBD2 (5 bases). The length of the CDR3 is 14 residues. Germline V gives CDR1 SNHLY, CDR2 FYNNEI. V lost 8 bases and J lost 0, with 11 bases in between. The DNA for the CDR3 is TGTGCCAGCCTCGGGGAAGGCTCCTACAATGAGCAGTTCTTC. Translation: CASLGEGSYNEQFF.

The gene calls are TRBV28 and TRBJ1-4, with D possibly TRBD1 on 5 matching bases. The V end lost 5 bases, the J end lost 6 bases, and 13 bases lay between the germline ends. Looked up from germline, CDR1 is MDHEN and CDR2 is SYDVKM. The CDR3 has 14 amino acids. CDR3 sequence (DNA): TGTGCCAGCAGTCTACCGGGACTTGATGAAAAACTGTTTTTT. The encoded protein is CASSLPGLDEKLFF. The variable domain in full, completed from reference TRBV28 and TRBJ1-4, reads DVKVTQSSRYLVKRTGEKVFLECVQDMDHENMFWYRQDPGLGLRLIYFSYDVKMKEKGDIPEGYSVSREKKERFSLILESASTNQTSMYLCASSLPGLDEKLFFGSGTQLSVL.

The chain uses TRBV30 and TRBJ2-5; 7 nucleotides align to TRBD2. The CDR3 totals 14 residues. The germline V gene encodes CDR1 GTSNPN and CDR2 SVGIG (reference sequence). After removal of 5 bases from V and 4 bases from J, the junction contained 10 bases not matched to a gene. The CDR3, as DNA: TGTGCCTGGTCAGTCGTAGTAGCGGGAGAGACCCAGTACTTC. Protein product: CAWSVVVAGETQYF.

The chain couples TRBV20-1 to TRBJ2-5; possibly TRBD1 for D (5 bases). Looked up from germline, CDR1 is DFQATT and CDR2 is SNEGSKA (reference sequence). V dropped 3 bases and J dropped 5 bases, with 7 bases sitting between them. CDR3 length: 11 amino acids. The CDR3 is CSARGRETQYF. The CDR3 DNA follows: TGCAGTGCTAGGGGGCGGGAGACCCAGTACTTC.